Described below is a single T cell receptor (beta chain) sequence and its context. This sample stems from a study of blood T cell repertoires in COVID-19. In the original processing: How many nucleated cells were present was estimated from reference gene primer amplification. Some clones are missing from TCRdb's copy, which holds only in-frame ones; the method was immunoSEQ multiplex PCR. Clone size and V and J calls were adopted from that table, with D and trimming inferred from the DNA. The profile shows around 67,000 clones, roughly 89% of them singletons. The specimen was peripheral blood. This clonotype originated in a human donor in a cohort sampled during active COVID-19.

CDR3 region: CASSPTGGTDTQYF. The CDR3 DNA reads as TGTGCCAGCAGCCCCACAGGGGGCACAGATACGCAGTATTTT. The gene calls are TRBV3-1 (or the pseudogene TRBV3-2) and TRBJ2-3; 7 nucleotides align to TRBD1. CDR1 and CDR2 from the germline V gene are LGHDT and YNNKEL (reference sequence). J gave up 1 base and V 4 bases, and 2 bases lay outside the gene matches. This CDR3 comprises 14 residues.